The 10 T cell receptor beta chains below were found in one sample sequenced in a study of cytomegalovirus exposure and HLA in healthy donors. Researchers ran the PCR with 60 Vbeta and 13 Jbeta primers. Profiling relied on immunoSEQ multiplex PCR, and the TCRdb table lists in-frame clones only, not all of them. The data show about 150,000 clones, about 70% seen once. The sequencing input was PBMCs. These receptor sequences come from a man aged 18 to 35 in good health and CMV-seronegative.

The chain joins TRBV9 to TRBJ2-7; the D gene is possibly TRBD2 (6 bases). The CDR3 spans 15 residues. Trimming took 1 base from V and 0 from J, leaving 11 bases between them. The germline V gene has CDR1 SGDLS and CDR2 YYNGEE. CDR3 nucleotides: TGTGCCAGCAGCGTATCCGCGGGGCACTCCTACGAGCAGTACTTC. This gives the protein CASSVSAGHSYEQYF.

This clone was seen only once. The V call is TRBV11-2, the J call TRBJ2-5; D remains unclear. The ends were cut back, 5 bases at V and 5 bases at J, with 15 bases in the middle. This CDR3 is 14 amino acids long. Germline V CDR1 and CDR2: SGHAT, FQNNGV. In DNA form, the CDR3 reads TGTGCCAGCAGCCCCAGCCCAGGATGGGAGACCCAGTACTTC. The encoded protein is CASSPSPGWETQYF.

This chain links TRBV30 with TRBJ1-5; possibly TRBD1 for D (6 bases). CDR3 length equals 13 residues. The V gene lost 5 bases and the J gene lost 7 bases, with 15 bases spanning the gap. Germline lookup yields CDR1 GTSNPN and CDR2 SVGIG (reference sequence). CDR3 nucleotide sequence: TGTGCCTGGGACGCGGCAAGGGGGCAGCCCCAGCATTTT. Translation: CAWDAARGQPQHF.

The CDR3 spells CASALGGQGTEAFF. The CDR3 nucleotides are TGTGCCAGCGCCCTGGGGGGACAGGGCACTGAAGCTTTCTTT. This rearrangement joins TRBV6-6 to TRBJ1-1; 9 nucleotides line up with TRBD1. Trimming removed 8 bases from V and 4 bases from J; junction bases left unmatched: 8. CDR3 length equals 14 residues. Germline CDR1 MNHNY, CDR2 SVGAGI (reference sequence).

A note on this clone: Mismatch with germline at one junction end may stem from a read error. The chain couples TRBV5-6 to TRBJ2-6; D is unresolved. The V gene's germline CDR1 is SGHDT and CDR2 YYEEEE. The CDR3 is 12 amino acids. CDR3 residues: CASSLWANGLTF. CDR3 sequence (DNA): TGTGCCAGCAGCCTCTGGGCCAACGGCCTGACTTTC.

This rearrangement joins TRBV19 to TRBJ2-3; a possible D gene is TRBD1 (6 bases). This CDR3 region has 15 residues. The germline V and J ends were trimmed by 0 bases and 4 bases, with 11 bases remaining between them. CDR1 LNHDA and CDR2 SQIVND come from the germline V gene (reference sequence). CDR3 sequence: CASSIETGRSDTQYF. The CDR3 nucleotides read TGTGCCAGTAGTATAGAAACAGGGCGGTCAGATACGCAGTATTTT.

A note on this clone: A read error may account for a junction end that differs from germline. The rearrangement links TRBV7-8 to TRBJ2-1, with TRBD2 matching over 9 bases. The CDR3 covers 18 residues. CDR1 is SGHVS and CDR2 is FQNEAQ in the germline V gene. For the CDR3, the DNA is TGTGCCAGCACCCCGAAGAGAGCGGGGGGAAGCTCCTACAATGAGCGGTTCTTC. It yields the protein CASTPKRAGGSSYNERFF.

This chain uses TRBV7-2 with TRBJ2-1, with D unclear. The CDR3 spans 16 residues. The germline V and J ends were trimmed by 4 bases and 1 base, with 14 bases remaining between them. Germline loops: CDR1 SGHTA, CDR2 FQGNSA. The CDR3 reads CASSSSGYSSYNEQFF. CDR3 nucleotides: TGTGCCAGCAGCTCGTCAGGTTATTCGTCCTACAATGAGCAGTTCTTC.

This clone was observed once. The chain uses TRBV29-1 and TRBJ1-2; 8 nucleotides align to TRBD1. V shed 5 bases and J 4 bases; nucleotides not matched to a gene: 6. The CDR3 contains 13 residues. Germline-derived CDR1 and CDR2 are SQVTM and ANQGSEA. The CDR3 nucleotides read TGCAGCGTTCAGTCAACAGGGGGCTATGGCTACACCTTC. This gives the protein CSVQSTGGYGYTF.

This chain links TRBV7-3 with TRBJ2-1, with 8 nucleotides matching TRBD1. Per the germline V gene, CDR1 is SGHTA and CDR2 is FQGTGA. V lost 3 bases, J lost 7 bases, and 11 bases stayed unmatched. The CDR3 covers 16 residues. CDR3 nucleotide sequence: TGTGCCAGCAGCTTCCGACGGGCAGGGGGCATAAATGAGCAGTTCTTC. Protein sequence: CASSFRRAGGINEQFF.